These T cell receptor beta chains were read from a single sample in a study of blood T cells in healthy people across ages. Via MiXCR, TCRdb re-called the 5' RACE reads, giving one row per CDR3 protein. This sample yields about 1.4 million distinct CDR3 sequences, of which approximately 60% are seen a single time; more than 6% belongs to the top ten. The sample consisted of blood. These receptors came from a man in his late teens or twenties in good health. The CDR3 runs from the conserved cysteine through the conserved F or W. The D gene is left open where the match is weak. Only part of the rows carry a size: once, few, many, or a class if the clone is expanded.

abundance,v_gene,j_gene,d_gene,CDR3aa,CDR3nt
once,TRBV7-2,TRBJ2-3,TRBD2,CASSYLSGRRADTQYF,TGTGCCAGCAGCTACTTGAGCGGGAGGAGGGCAGATACGCAGTATTTT
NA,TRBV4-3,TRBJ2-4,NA,CASSQESRGREQYF,TGCGCCAGCAGCCAAGAAAGTCGGGGTCGGGAGCAGTACTTC
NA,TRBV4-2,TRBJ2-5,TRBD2,CASSQDGSGGAETQYF,TGTGCCAGCAGCCAAGACGGTAGCGGGGGGGCAGAGACCCAGTACTTC
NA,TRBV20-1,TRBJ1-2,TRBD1,CSARVAGQVVYGYTF,TGCAGTGCTCGAGTTGCGGGACAGGTCGTCTATGGCTACACCTTC
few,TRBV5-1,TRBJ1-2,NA,CASSPQGGQDGYTF,TGCGCCAGCAGCCCCCAGGGAGGGCAGGATGGCTACACCTTC
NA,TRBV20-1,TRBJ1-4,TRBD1,CSAQGRGVTNEKLFF,TGCAGTGCGCAAGGCAGGGGGGTAACTAATGAAAAACTGTTTTTT
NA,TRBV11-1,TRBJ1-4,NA,CASSLEGSRNEKLFF,TGTGCCAGCAGCTTGGAGGGGTCCCGTAATGAAAAACTGTTTTTT
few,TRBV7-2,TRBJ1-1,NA,CAELGVVDTEAFF,TGTGCTGAGCTGGGGGTGGTTGACACTGAAGCTTTCTTT
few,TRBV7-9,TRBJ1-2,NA,CASSPADSMSYTF,TGTGCCAGCAGCCCAGCTGACTCTATGAGCTACACCTTC
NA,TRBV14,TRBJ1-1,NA,CASSQWGGTEAFF,TGTGCCAGCAGCCAATGGGGAGGCACTGAAGCTTTCTTT
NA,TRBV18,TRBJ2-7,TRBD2,CASSRQTSGSRSSSYEQYF,TGTGCCAGCTCACGCCAGACTAGCGGGAGTAGATCGAGCTCCTACGAGCAGTACTTC
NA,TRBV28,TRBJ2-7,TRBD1,CASRSGQSYEQYF,TGTGCCAGCAGATCGGGACAGTCCTACGAGCAGTACTTC
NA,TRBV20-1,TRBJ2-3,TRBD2,CSARTSSGRGDTQYF,TGCAGTGCCAGGACCTCTAGCGGGAGGGGTGATACGCAGTATTTT
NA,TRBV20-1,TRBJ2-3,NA,CSARVADTDTQYF,TGCAGTGCGAGGGTAGCGGACACAGATACGCAGTATTTT
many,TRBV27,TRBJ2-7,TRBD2,CASSLGLASYEQYF,TGCGCCAGCAGCCTGGGACTAGCCAGCTACGAGCAGTACTTC
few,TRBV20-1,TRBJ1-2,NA,CSAGEPSCGYTF,TGCAGTGCGGGGGAACCTTCCTGTGGCTACACCTTC
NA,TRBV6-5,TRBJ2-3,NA,CASSRGGKDTQYF,TGTGCCAGCAGTAGAGGGGGGAAGGATACGCAGTATTTT
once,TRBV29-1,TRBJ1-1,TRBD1,CSVGRQGAMNTEAFF,TGCAGCGTTGGCCGACAGGGGGCTATGAACACTGAAGCTTTCTTT
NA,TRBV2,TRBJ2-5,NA,CASSVLAHKETQYF,TGTGCCAGCAGTGTCCTAGCGCATAAAGAGACCCAGTACTTC
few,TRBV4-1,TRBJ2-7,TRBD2,CASSQGGSGASYEQYF,TGCGCCAGCAGCCAAGGAGGAAGCGGGGCTTCCTACGAGCAGTACTTC
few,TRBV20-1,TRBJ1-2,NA,CSARDHEGMTGYGYTF,TGCAGTGCTAGAGATCATGAGGGGATGACAGGCTATGGCTACACCTTC
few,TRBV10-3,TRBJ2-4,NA,CAISELGPLQYF,TGTGCCATCAGTGAATTGGGGCCGTTACAGTACTTC
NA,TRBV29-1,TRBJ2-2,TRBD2,CSVGIAGDTGELFF,TGCAGCGTTGGTATAGCGGGGGACACCGGGGAGCTGTTTTTT
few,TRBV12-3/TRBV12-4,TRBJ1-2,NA,CASSLTQGPNYGYTF,TGTGCCAGCAGTTTAACGCAGGGGCCTAACTATGGCTACACCTTC
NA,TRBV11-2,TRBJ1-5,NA,CASSLGQGRGGNQPQHF,TGTGCCAGCAGCTTAGGCCAGGGGAGAGGAGGCAATCAGCCCCAGCATTTT
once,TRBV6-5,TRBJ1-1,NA,CASSYGGGRNTEAFF,TGTGCCAGCAGTTACGGTGGGGGAAGGAACACTGAAGCTTTCTTT
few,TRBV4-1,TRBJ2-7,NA,CASSQLQGADEQYF,TGCGCCAGCAGCCAACTACAGGGAGCGGACGAGCAGTACTTC
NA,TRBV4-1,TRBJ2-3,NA,CASSQDEGHSDTQYF,TGCGCCAGCAGCCAAGACGAAGGGCACTCAGATACGCAGTATTTT
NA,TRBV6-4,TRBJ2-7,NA,CASTPTAGSYNEQYF,TGTGCCAGCACCCCAACTGCGGGCTCCTACAATGAGCAGTACTTC